Listed below are T cell receptor beta chains from one sample, sequenced in a study of T-cell memory formation after mild COVID-19. MiXCR, run by TCRdb on the 5' RACE reads, gives a single entry per CDR3 protein. The table shows about 440,000 distinct CDR3 sequences, with around 19% occurring only once. Sequencing used PBMCs or a T cell subset sorted from them (not recorded which). These receptors originate from an adult woman who had mild COVID-19 (a few samples of this study predate the infection). Cell type and time point are not known. The CDR3 runs from the conserved cysteine through the conserved F or W. Fields, in order: V gene, D gene, J gene, clone size, CDR3 protein, CDR3 DNA. A D gene is named only where the DNA matches it firmly. The size of a clone is reported for some rows only, either as once, few or many, or as a class for expanded clones.

TRBV21-1	.	TRBJ1-5	.	CVTQGQNQPQHF	TGTGTTACTCAGGGGCAAAATCAGCCCCAGCATTTT
TRBV20-1	TRBD1	TRBJ2-7	.	CSAEGQGSYEQYF	TGCAGTGCCGAGGGACAGGGCTCCTACGAGCAGTACTTC
TRBV5-1	TRBD2	TRBJ2-3	few	CASSSAGTSTDTQYF	TGCGCCAGCAGCTCAGCGGGGACTAGCACAGATACGCAGTATTTT
TRBV21-1	.	TRBJ2-3	few	CASSPNGATDTQYF	TGTGCCAGCAGCCCGAATGGAGCCACAGATACGCAGTATTTT
TRBV6-5	TRBD2	TRBJ2-1	few	CASAGGPYNEQFF	TGTGCCAGCGCGGGGGGCCCCTACAATGAGCAGTTCTTC
TRBV5-1	.	TRBJ2-3	few	CASSPGFDTQYF	TGCGCCAGCAGCCCTGGTTTTGATACGCAGTATTTT
TRBV7-8	.	TRBJ2-2	few	CASITANTGELFF	TGTGCCAGCATCACCGCGAACACCGGGGAGCTGTTTTTT
TRBV15	.	TRBJ2-7	few	CATSTRDSGNYEQYF	TGTGCCACCAGCACCAGGGACTCCGGGAACTACGAGCAGTACTTC
TRBV9	.	TRBJ2-7	few	CASSADPGLVYEQYF	TGTGCCAGCAGCGCGGACCCTGGGCTAGTCTACGAGCAGTACTTC
TRBV5-1	.	TRBJ2-1	few	CASSFSWTVNNEQFF	TGCGCCAGCAGCTTTAGTTGGACAGTTAACAATGAGCAGTTCTTC
TRBV10-3	TRBD1	TRBJ2-3	few	CAISWDRWTDTQYF	TGTGCCATCAGTTGGGACAGGTGGACAGATACGCAGTATTTT
TRBV20-1	.	TRBJ1-1	few	CSADTYLEAEAFF	TGCAGTGCTGATACATACCTGGAGGCTGAAGCTTTCTTT
TRBV4-1	TRBD1	TRBJ2-3	.	CASSQGQGWADTQYF	TGCGCCAGCAGCCAAGGACAGGGTTGGGCAGATACGCAGTATTTT
TRBV24-1	.	TRBJ2-2	few	CATSGNTLNTGELFF	TGTGCCACGAGTGGGAACACTTTGAACACCGGGGAGCTGTTTTTT
TRBV19	.	TRBJ1-1	.	CASSQLLQETEAFF	TGTGCCAGTAGCCAGCTCTTACAGGAAACTGAAGCTTTCTTT
TRBV7-3	.	TRBJ2-1	few	CASSSQGNEQFF	TGTGCCAGCAGCTCACAGGGAAATGAGCAGTTCTTC
TRBV3-1	.	TRBJ1-5	.	CASSPLGEAGQPQHF	TGTGCCAGCAGCCCTCTGGGCGAGGCCGGTCAGCCCCAGCATTTT
TRBV24-1	.	TRBJ1-2	.	CATSDSRGRLYGYTF	TGTGCCACCAGTGACTCTAGGGGAAGGCTCTATGGCTACACCTTC
TRBV9	.	TRBJ2-7	few	CASSVSQGGGFYEQYF	TGTGCCAGCAGCGTATCGCAGGGCGGGGGCTTCTACGAGCAGTACTTC
TRBV3-1	.	TRBJ2-5	.	CASRGDFQETQYF	TGTGCCAGCAGGGGGGACTTCCAAGAGACCCAGTACTTC
TRBV11-2	TRBD2	TRBJ2-5	.	CASSFIAGEKETQYF	TGTGCCAGCAGCTTTATAGCGGGGGAGAAAGAGACCCAGTACTTC
TRBV2	TRBD2	TRBJ2-4	many	CASREAGLVSIQYF	TGTGCCAGCAGGGAAGCGGGACTGGTGAGCATTCAGTACTTC
TRBV5-1	.	TRBJ2-7	few	CASSLPGSIYEQYF	TGCGCCAGCAGCTTGCCAGGGTCGATCTACGAGCAGTACTTC
TRBV6-2/TRBV6-3	TRBD2	TRBJ2-7	few	CASTPGGHEQYF	TGTGCCAGCACCCCGGGAGGACACGAGCAGTACTTC
TRBV15	.	TRBJ2-7	.	CATSSRYEQYF	TGTGCCACCAGCAGCCGCTACGAGCAGTACTTC
TRBV29-1	TRBD1	TRBJ1-1	few	CSVRQGDTEAFF	TGCAGCGTCCGACAGGGGGACACTGAAGCTTTCTTT
TRBV7-9	TRBD1	TRBJ1-1	.	CASSSDREMNTEAFF	TGTGCCAGCAGCTCGGACAGGGAAATGAACACTGAAGCTTTCTTT
TRBV4-1	TRBD2	TRBJ2-1	.	CASSHPPGLAVNEQFF	TGCGCCAGCAGCCACCCTCCGGGACTAGCGGTCAATGAGCAGTTCTTC
TRBV7-3	.	TRBJ2-3	few	CASSLKGIHDGTLLTDTQYF	TGTGCCAGCAGCTTAAAGGGTATACACGATGGGACACTACTCACAGATACGCAGTATTTT
TRBV29-1	.	TRBJ1-2	.	CSVGSGLPYGYTF	TGCAGCGTTGGCTCAGGGTTACCGTATGGCTACACCTTC
TRBV6-6	.	TRBJ1-2	.	CASSYSGGRGGYTF	TGTGCCAGCAGTTACTCGGGGGGGCGCGGTGGCTACACCTTC
TRBV20-1	TRBD2	TRBJ2-1	few	CSARPSGRRDEQFF	TGCAGTGCTAGACCTAGCGGGAGGAGAGATGAGCAGTTCTTC
TRBV6-5	TRBD1	TRBJ2-7	.	CASLPGGTGLHEQYF	TGTGCCAGCCTACCGGGCGGGACAGGGTTGCACGAGCAGTACTTC
TRBV4-2	.	TRBJ1-4	.	CASSTRQAGNEKLFF	TGTGCCAGCAGCACAAGACAGGCTGGTAATGAAAAACTGTTTTTT
TRBV25-1	TRBD1	TRBJ2-1	.	CARPTGDEQFF	TGTGCCAGACCAACAGGGGATGAGCAGTTCTTC
TRBV27	.	TRBJ1-2	.	CASSLLEGYGYTF	TGTGCCAGCAGTTTGTTGGAGGGCTATGGCTACACCTTC
TRBV6-5	.	TRBJ1-2	.	CASSKRRPYNYGYTF	TGTGCCAGCAGCAAAAGACGGCCGTATAACTATGGCTACACCTTC
TRBV9	.	TRBJ1-2	few	CASSVAGYGYTF	TGTGCCAGCAGCGTAGCGGGCTATGGCTACACCTTC
TRBV2	.	TRBJ2-1	many	CARGTLGEQFF	TGTGCCAGAGGGACCTTGGGTGAGCAGTTCTTC
TRBV7-3	TRBD2	TRBJ2-1	few	CASSSLGLAGGRAYNEQFF	TGTGCCAGCAGCTCCCTGGGACTAGCGGGGGGTAGGGCCTACAATGAGCAGTTCTTC
TRBV15	.	TRBJ2-3	.	CATSPRRGYTDTQYF	TGTGCCACCAGCCCTCGGAGGGGGTACACAGATACGCAGTATTTT
TRBV5-1	.	TRBJ2-6	.	CASSLQDPGANVLTF	TGCGCCAGCAGCTTACAGGACCCCGGGGCCAACGTCCTGACTTTC
TRBV6-1	.	TRBJ1-5	.	CASSEWGSSNQPQHF	TGTGCCAGCAGTGAATGGGGATCTAGCAATCAGCCCCAGCATTTT
TRBV5-1	.	TRBJ2-7	few	CASSLGQVFVEQYF	TGCGCCAGCAGCTTGGGACAGGTATTTGTCGAGCAGTACTTC
TRBV12-3/TRBV12-4	TRBD1	TRBJ2-7	few	CASSFGQGGTYEQYF	TGTGCCAGCAGTTTCGGACAGGGGGGAACCTACGAGCAGTACTTC
TRBV5-5	.	TRBJ2-1	many	CASSFFRQGRDNEQFF	TGTGCCAGCAGCTTCTTTAGGCAGGGGCGCGACAATGAGCAGTTCTTC
TRBV5-1	.	TRBJ1-1	.	CASSLSVSAPEAFF	TGCGCCAGCAGCTTATCGGTATCGGCCCCTGAAGCTTTCTTT
TRBV7-9	TRBD2	TRBJ2-7	few	CASSHPGGSYEQYF	TGTGCCAGCAGTCACCCGGGGGGCTCCTACGAGCAGTACTTC
TRBV5-4	TRBD1	TRBJ1-3	few	CASRPGQAPGNTIYF	TGTGCCAGCAGACCAGGACAGGCCCCTGGAAACACCATATATTTT
TRBV12-3/TRBV12-4	TRBD1	TRBJ1-1	few	CASSLGTGIEAFF	TGTGCCAGCAGTTTAGGGACAGGGATTGAAGCTTTCTTT
TRBV7-2	TRBD1	TRBJ1-1	few	CASSYPGGGTEAFF	TGTGCCAGCAGCTACCCAGGGGGCGGCACTGAAGCTTTCTTT
TRBV5-5	.	TRBJ2-3	few	CASSQTGVADTQYF	TGTGCCAGCAGCCAGACGGGAGTCGCAGATACGCAGTATTTT